These T cell receptor beta chains were read from a single sample in a study of Ad26.COV2.S vaccination and SARS-CoV-2 variants. Here immunoSEQ multiplex PCR was the method, and the copy in TCRdb shows in-frame clones only, minus some. The table lists about 350,000 clones, less than 90% of them singletons, with 5.5% to 7% in the top ten. The specimen was peripheral blood, collected in a trial of Ad26.COV2.S vaccine versus placebo. The receptors here all came from a person between 18 and 65 years old who received the Ad26.COV2.S COVID-19 vaccine or a placebo. The CDR3 runs from the conserved cysteine through the conserved F or W. A D gene is named only where the DNA matches it firmly. Only some rows state a clone size, as once, few, many or a class for expanded clones.

D,length,V,J,size,DNA,CDR3
TRBD1,14,TRBV7-3,TRBJ2-7,-,TGTGCCAGCAGTCAAGGGACAGTCTCCTACGAGCAGTACTTC,CASSQGTVSYEQYF
-,14,TRBV5-5,TRBJ1-5,-,TGTGCCAGCAGCTTAGCCAATAGCAATCAGCCCCAGCATTTT,CASSLANSNQPQHF
-,13,TRBV4-2,TRBJ2-3,-,TGTGCCAGCAGCCGGGACGGCACAGATACGCAGTATTTT,CASSRDGTDTQYF
TRBD1,15,TRBV7-8,TRBJ2-3,-,TGTGCCAGCAGCAAGGACAGGGCGAGGACAGATACGCAGTATTTT,CASSKDRARTDTQYF
-,15,TRBV4-3,TRBJ2-1,-,TGCGCCAGCAGCCAAGATCTTCATTCGGGGAGTCAGCAGTTCTTC,CASSQDLHSGSQQFF
TRBD1,16,TRBV7-9,TRBJ2-1,-,TGTGCCAGCAGCCAAACAGGGGGAGTGGGTGTGAATGAGCAGTTCTTC,CASSQTGGVGVNEQFF
-,13,TRBV12-3/TRBV12-4,TRBJ1-2,-,TGTGCCAGCAGTTTTGGGTATCAGGACGGCTACACCTTC,CASSFGYQDGYTF
TRBD1,15,TRBV27,TRBJ2-3,once,TGTGCCAGCAGATATACTCGACAGGGGACAGATACGCAGTATTTT,CASRYTRQGTDTQYF
TRBD1,16,TRBV5-1,TRBJ1-6,-,TGCGCCAGCAGCTTGCCGGACAGGGGATATAATTCACCCCTCCACTTT,CASSLPDRGYNSPLHF
-,15,TRBV27,TRBJ1-2,-,TGTGCCAGCAGTTTTGCGGCCCCGTCTAACTATGGCTACACCTTC,CASSFAAPSNYGYTF
-,13,TRBV5-5,TRBJ1-1,-,TGTGCCAGCAGCTTTACATCCAACACTGAAGCTTTCTTT,CASSFTSNTEAFF
-,13,TRBV7-6,TRBJ1-1,-,TGTGCCAGCAGCTCCGGCTGGGCCACTGAAGCTTTCTTT,CASSSGWATEAFF
TRBD2,16,TRBV19,TRBJ2-3,-,TGTGGCCCTTCTAGCGGGGGATCTAAAGGACCAGATACGCAGTATTTT,CGPSSGGSKGPDTQYF
-,17,TRBV6-2/TRBV6-3,TRBJ2-6,-,TGTGCCAGCAGTAAACCAGACAGTTACTCTGGGGCCAACGTCCTGACTTTC,CASSKPDSYSGANVLTF
TRBD1,15,TRBV5-1,TRBJ1-2,-,TGCGCCAGCAGCTCCTCCAGGGGGTTCGACTATGGCTACACCTTC,CASSSSRGFDYGYTF
TRBD1,16,TRBV27,TRBJ2-2,-,TGTGCCAGCAGTTTATGGGTCGCAGGGGGTACCGGGGAGCTGTTTTTT,CASSLWVAGGTGELFF
-,14,TRBV7-2,TRBJ2-7,-,TGTGCCAGTAGTTACCGGGATTCTTACTACGAGCAGTACTTC,CASSYRDSYYEQYF
-,12,TRBV6-2/TRBV6-3,TRBJ2-7,-,TGTGCCAGCAGTTCCCTCTACTACGAGCAGTACTTC,CASSSLYYEQYF
-,16,TRBV3-1/TRBV3-2,TRBJ1-5,few,TGTGCCAGCAGCCAAGAATTGTGGGGGAACAATCAGCCCCAGCATTTT,CASSQELWGNNQPQHF
TRBD1,15,TRBV7-9,TRBJ1-2,-,TGTGCCAGCAGCAAACCCACAGGGGACTCCTATGGCTACACCTTC,CASSKPTGDSYGYTF
-,16,TRBV19,TRBJ2-7,-,TGTGCCAGTAGTATTAAGACTAGAAGGGGTTCCTACGAGCAGTACTTC,CASSIKTRRGSYEQYF
-,17,TRBV5-1,TRBJ1-1,-,TGCGCCAGCAGCCGAGGAAGGGGGGACACTTCGAACACTGAAGCTTTCTTT,CASSRGRGDTSNTEAFF
TRBD2,16,TRBV10-3,TRBJ2-1,-,TGTGCCATCAGCACTAGCGGCAGACCGACCTACAATGAGCAGTTCTTC,CAISTSGRPTYNEQFF
-,18,TRBV14,TRBJ1-1,-,TGTGCCAGGATAATCTACTTGGCAGGGGTGAAAGTGAACACTGAAGCTTTCTTT,CARIIYLAGVKVNTEAFF
TRBD2,15,TRBV12-5,TRBJ2-1,-,TGTGCTAGTGCCCAGACTAGCGGGAGGGCCGATGAGCAGTTCTTC,CASAQTSGRADEQFF
-,14,TRBV11-2,TRBJ2-1,-,TGTGCCAGCACTCCGAATACAGGGTACAATGAGCAGTTCTTC,CASTPNTGYNEQFF
TRBD1,15,TRBV4-2,TRBJ1-5,-,TGTGCCAGCAGCCAACCGACAGGGGAAGGTCAGCCCCAGCATTTT,CASSQPTGEGQPQHF
TRBD1,15,TRBV5-4,TRBJ1-4,-,TGTGCCAGCAGCCCGGGGTTCAGGGGGCGTGAAAAACTGTTTTTT,CASSPGFRGREKLFF
-,18,TRBV7-9,TRBJ2-7,once,TGTGCCAGCAGCTTAGATCGCCTTAGGGGAGGTAGCTCCTACGAGCAGTACTTC,CASSLDRLRGGSSYEQYF
-,17,TRBV14,TRBJ2-5,-,TGTGCCAGCAGCCAAGAGGAAGCGGGACACCGATCTACGGCCCAGTACTTC,CASSQEEAGHRSTAQYF
-,13,TRBV9,TRBJ1-4,-,TGTGCCAGCAGCGTAGGAGTAGGGCAGGCTCGGTTTTTT,CASSVGVGQARFF
TRBD2,12,TRBV12-3/TRBV12-4,TRBJ2-3,-,TGTGCCAGCAGGACTAGCGGAGATACGCAGTATTTT,CASRTSGDTQYF
-,16,TRBV3-1/TRBV3-2,TRBJ1-3,-,TGTGCCAGCAGCCAAGAATTTCCCACACTAGGAAACACCATATATTTT,CASSQEFPTLGNTIYF
TRBD1,19,TRBV7-2,TRBJ2-3,-,TGTGCCAGCAGCTTAGCCCTAACCGGGACAGGGGAGTTGGCAGATACGCAGTATTTT,CASSLALTGTGELADTQYF
-,12,TRBV3-1/TRBV3-2,TRBJ2-7,-,TGTGCCAGCAGCCGACAGGTTAGCGAGCAGTACTTC,CASSRQVSEQYF
TRBD1,15,TRBV19,TRBJ2-2,-,TGTGCCAGTAGTGCAGGACAGGGGGCGTTCGGGGAGCTGTTTTTT,CASSAGQGAFGELFF
-,13,TRBV5-6,TRBJ2-1,-,TGTGCCAGCAGCTTGACAGGGTATAATGAGCAGTTCTTC,CASSLTGYNEQFF
-,14,TRBV3-1/TRBV3-2,TRBJ2-2,-,TGTGCCAGCAGCCCCGAAACTAGTACCGGGGAGCTGTTTTTT,CASSPETSTGELFF